These T cell receptor beta chains were read from a single sample in a study of T-cell reconstitution after alpha-beta-depleted transplantation in children. TCRdb re-derived calls from the PCR reads in MiXCR, one entry per CDR3 protein. Counted here are 450,000 to 600,000 distinct CDR3 sequences, about an eighth occurring once; the ten biggest clones make up over 2%. This material consisted of PBMCs, mostly from graft donor cells, taken 360 days after TCRalphabeta/CD19-depleted stem cell transplant. Receptors originate from a male patient aged 10 to 17 who had a stem cell transplant for acute myeloid leukemia, so the T cells may come from the graft donor. Each CDR3 is given with its conserved first and last residue. The order of the fields is J gene, V gene, D gene, clone size, CDR3 protein, CDR3 DNA. D genes are given only for firm matches. Size is omitted from some rows. Given values are once, few, many or a class for expanded clones.

j_call: TRBJ2-1
v_call: TRBV12-3/TRBV12-4
d_call: TRBD2
clone_size: many
cdr3_aa: CASSLNLLAGVESSYNEQFF
cdr3_nt: TGTGCCAGCAGTTTAAATCTACTAGCGGGCGTGGAAAGCTCCTACAATGAGCAGTTCTTC

j_call: TRBJ2-1
v_call: TRBV6-2/TRBV6-3
d_call: NA
clone_size: many
cdr3_aa: CASSYTVLREQFF
cdr3_nt: TGTGCCAGCAGTTATACGGTCTTACGTGAGCAGTTCTTC

j_call: TRBJ1-3
v_call: TRBV20-1
d_call: NA
clone_size: NA
cdr3_aa: CSAVWDRVNTIYF
cdr3_nt: TGCAGTGCTGTTTGGGACCGAGTAAACACCATATATTTT

j_call: TRBJ1-4
v_call: TRBV6-1
d_call: NA
clone_size: few
cdr3_aa: CASSMHLRAANEKLFF
cdr3_nt: TGTGCCAGCAGTATGCACCTTCGGGCAGCGAATGAAAAACTGTTTTTT

j_call: TRBJ2-3
v_call: TRBV20-1
d_call: NA
clone_size: NA
cdr3_aa: CSARGSLRADGTDTQYF
cdr3_nt: TGCAGTGCTAGGGGATCCCTCCGTGCGGATGGAACAGATACGCAGTATTTT

j_call: TRBJ2-1
v_call: TRBV12-3/TRBV12-4
d_call: NA
clone_size: NA
cdr3_aa: CASSFLLGNEQFF
cdr3_nt: TGTGCCAGCAGTTTTCTGCTAGGCAATGAGCAGTTCTTC

j_call: TRBJ2-3
v_call: TRBV29-1
d_call: TRBD1
clone_size: NA
cdr3_aa: CSVEWSRGYTDTQYF
cdr3_nt: TGCAGCGTTGAATGGAGCAGGGGGTACACAGATACGCAGTATTTT

j_call: TRBJ2-3
v_call: TRBV7-9
d_call: TRBD1
clone_size: NA
cdr3_aa: CASSWRQGHDTQYF
cdr3_nt: TGTGCCAGCAGCTGGAGACAGGGTCATGATACGCAGTATTTT

j_call: TRBJ2-7
v_call: TRBV28
d_call: TRBD2
clone_size: few
cdr3_aa: CASSLLAGGFLEQYF
cdr3_nt: TGTGCCAGCAGTCTACTAGCGGGAGGATTTCTCGAGCAGTACTTC

j_call: TRBJ1-2
v_call: TRBV5-1
d_call: NA
clone_size: NA
cdr3_aa: CASSLFPATTPGYGYTF
cdr3_nt: TGCGCCAGCAGCTTGTTTCCGGCGACCACTCCAGGCTATGGCTACACCTTC

j_call: TRBJ2-2
v_call: TRBV15
d_call: TRBD2
clone_size: many
cdr3_aa: CATSRGPTSGNTGELFF
cdr3_nt: TGTGCCACCAGCAGAGGCCCCACTAGCGGTAACACCGGGGAGCTGTTTTTT

j_call: TRBJ2-7
v_call: TRBV5-1
d_call: TRBD1
clone_size: many
cdr3_aa: CASSFLTGDSYEQYF
cdr3_nt: TGCGCCAGCAGCTTCTTAACAGGGGATTCCTACGAGCAGTACTTC

j_call: TRBJ1-1
v_call: TRBV19
d_call: NA
clone_size: NA
cdr3_aa: CASFGLMNTEAFF
cdr3_nt: TGTGCCAGTTTTGGACTGATGAACACTGAAGCTTTCTTT

j_call: TRBJ2-4
v_call: TRBV20-1
d_call: NA
clone_size: few
cdr3_aa: CSATEPSSTKNIQYF
cdr3_nt: TGCAGTGCTACGGAGCCTAGTAGTACCAAAAACATTCAGTACTTC

j_call: TRBJ2-2
v_call: TRBV4-3
d_call: TRBD2
clone_size: few
cdr3_aa: CASSQDGSGSSNTGELFF
cdr3_nt: TGCGCCAGCAGCCAAGATGGGAGCGGGAGCTCGAACACCGGGGAGCTGTTTTTT

j_call: TRBJ2-2
v_call: TRBV12-3/TRBV12-4
d_call: NA
clone_size: few
cdr3_aa: CASKELGTGELFF
cdr3_nt: TGTGCCAGCAAGGAGTTGGGCACCGGGGAGCTGTTTTTT

j_call: TRBJ2-5
v_call: TRBV2
d_call: NA
clone_size: NA
cdr3_aa: CASSVVRTAQYF
cdr3_nt: TGTGCCAGCAGTGTGGTTCGGACGGCCCAGTACTTC

j_call: TRBJ2-2
v_call: TRBV10-3
d_call: TRBD1
clone_size: NA
cdr3_aa: CAIRDRVTGELFF
cdr3_nt: TGTGCCATCCGTGACAGGGTCACCGGGGAGCTGTTTTTT

j_call: TRBJ2-3
v_call: TRBV20-1
d_call: TRBD2
clone_size: NA
cdr3_aa: CSGGLAGPDTQYF
cdr3_nt: TGCAGCGGGGGACTAGCGGGTCCCGATACGCAGTATTTT

j_call: TRBJ2-6
v_call: TRBV20-1
d_call: NA
clone_size: NA
cdr3_aa: CSAPGSGANVLTF
cdr3_nt: TGCAGTGCCCCCGGTTCTGGGGCCAACGTCCTGACTTTC

j_call: TRBJ2-7
v_call: TRBV29-1
d_call: TRBD2
clone_size: many
cdr3_aa: CSARLAAGYEQYF
cdr3_nt: TGCAGCGCTCGACTAGCGGCCGGCTACGAGCAGTACTTC

j_call: TRBJ2-3
v_call: TRBV20-1
d_call: TRBD2
clone_size: many
cdr3_aa: CSAQRVAGSTDTQYF
cdr3_nt: TGCAGTGCCCAGCGGGTAGCGGGATCCACAGATACGCAGTATTTT

j_call: TRBJ2-3
v_call: TRBV5-1
d_call: NA
clone_size: many
cdr3_aa: CASSQRGDTQYF
cdr3_nt: TGCGCCAGCAGCCAACGGGGCGATACGCAGTATTTT

j_call: TRBJ2-3
v_call: TRBV20-1
d_call: TRBD2
clone_size: many
cdr3_aa: CSARGGDGRAVDTQYF
cdr3_nt: TGCAGTGCTAGAGGAGGTGACGGGAGGGCCGTAGATACGCAGTATTTT

j_call: TRBJ1-1
v_call: TRBV5-1
d_call: NA
clone_size: many
cdr3_aa: CASSGGGKVGTEAFF
cdr3_nt: TGCGCCAGCAGCGGGGGAGGGAAGGTTGGGACTGAAGCTTTCTTT

j_call: TRBJ1-1
v_call: TRBV24-1
d_call: NA
clone_size: NA
cdr3_aa: CATSDPGPGRESEAFF
cdr3_nt: TGTGCCACCAGTGATCCGGGCCCGGGGAGGGAGTCTGAAGCTTTCTTT

j_call: TRBJ2-3
v_call: TRBV27
d_call: TRBD1
clone_size: medium-sized
cdr3_aa: CASSSTGEADTQYF
cdr3_nt: TGTGCCAGCAGTTCGACAGGGGAGGCAGATACGCAGTATTTT

j_call: TRBJ2-5
v_call: TRBV29-1
d_call: NA
clone_size: NA
cdr3_aa: CSVVLQETQYF
cdr3_nt: TGCAGCGTTGTCCTCCAAGAGACCCAGTACTTC

j_call: TRBJ1-4
v_call: TRBV6-1
d_call: NA
clone_size: NA
cdr3_aa: CASTGGTLAGKLFF
cdr3_nt: TGTGCCAGCACCGGAGGGACATTAGCGGGAAAACTGTTTTTT

j_call: TRBJ2-1
v_call: TRBV5-1
d_call: TRBD1
clone_size: NA
cdr3_aa: CASSLTVGQGNEQFF
cdr3_nt: TGCGCCAGCAGCCTTACGGTGGGACAGGGCAATGAGCAGTTCTTC

j_call: TRBJ2-5
v_call: TRBV20-1
d_call: TRBD2
clone_size: NA
cdr3_aa: CSAFPGTSGQETQYF
cdr3_nt: TGCAGTGCTTTCCCCGGGACTAGCGGACAAGAGACCCAGTACTTC

j_call: TRBJ2-1
v_call: TRBV24-1
d_call: NA
clone_size: many
cdr3_aa: CATLDSSYNEQFF
cdr3_nt: TGTGCCACCTTGGACAGCTCCTACAATGAGCAGTTCTTC

j_call: TRBJ2-7
v_call: TRBV3-1
d_call: TRBD2
clone_size: few
cdr3_aa: CASSQRLAGAVYEQYF
cdr3_nt: TGTGCCAGCAGCCAAAGACTAGCGGGAGCTGTCTACGAGCAGTACTTC

j_call: TRBJ1-5
v_call: TRBV4-3
d_call: NA
clone_size: NA
cdr3_aa: CASSQERANQPQHF
cdr3_nt: TGCGCCAGCAGCCAAGAGAGGGCGAATCAGCCCCAGCATTTT

j_call: TRBJ2-1
v_call: TRBV11-2
d_call: NA
clone_size: many
cdr3_aa: CASSLDRARGGEQFF
cdr3_nt: TGTGCCAGCAGCTTAGATCGGGCCCGGGGAGGAGAGCAGTTCTTC

j_call: TRBJ2-1
v_call: TRBV11-1
d_call: NA
clone_size: NA
cdr3_aa: CASSLAGEIRADRTNISYNEQFF
cdr3_nt: TGTGCCAGCAGCTTAGCGGGGGAGATAAGGGCCGACAGGACCAACATTTCCTACAATGAGCAGTTCTTC

j_call: TRBJ2-7
v_call: TRBV4-3
d_call: TRBD1
clone_size: many
cdr3_aa: CASSQDSRGPSYEQYF
cdr3_nt: TGCGCCAGCAGCCAAGATTCCAGGGGGCCCTCCTACGAGCAGTACTTC

j_call: TRBJ2-7
v_call: TRBV18
d_call: NA
clone_size: few
cdr3_aa: CASSPSGFYEQYF
cdr3_nt: TGTGCCAGCTCCCCCTCGGGCTTCTACGAGCAGTACTTC

j_call: TRBJ2-7
v_call: TRBV20-1
d_call: NA
clone_size: many
cdr3_aa: CRGAGPNEQYF
cdr3_nt: TGCAGGGGGGCGGGACCTAACGAGCAGTACTTC

j_call: TRBJ2-4
v_call: TRBV5-1
d_call: NA
clone_size: NA
cdr3_aa: CASSLGVGVSLIAKNIQYF
cdr3_nt: TGCGCCAGCAGCTTGGGGGTGGGGGTTTCTCTCATAGCCAAAAACATTCAGTACTTC

j_call: TRBJ2-3
v_call: TRBV27
d_call: TRBD2
clone_size: NA
cdr3_aa: CASSNFPREAGDTDTQYF
cdr3_nt: TGTGCCAGCAGTAATTTCCCACGGGAGGCCGGGGACACAGATACGCAGTATTTT

j_call: TRBJ2-2
v_call: TRBV25-1
d_call: TRBD1
clone_size: NA
cdr3_aa: CASSEDLRTGADTGELFF
cdr3_nt: TGTGCCAGCAGTGAGGACCTCAGGACAGGGGCGGACACCGGGGAGCTGTTTTTT

j_call: TRBJ2-1
v_call: TRBV3-1
d_call: TRBD2
clone_size: NA
cdr3_aa: CASSDWGRALASYNEQFF
cdr3_nt: TGTGCCAGCTCAGACTGGGGGAGGGCCCTAGCATCCTACAATGAGCAGTTCTTC

j_call: TRBJ2-7
v_call: TRBV21-1
d_call: NA
clone_size: many
cdr3_aa: CASSNRAGGKSSYEQYF
cdr3_nt: TGTGCCAGCAGCAACAGAGCGGGAGGCAAGAGCTCCTACGAGCAGTACTTC

j_call: TRBJ2-3
v_call: TRBV4-2
d_call: NA
clone_size: few
cdr3_aa: CASSPGPERQYF
cdr3_nt: TGTGCCAGCAGCCCCGGACCAGAGCGGCAGTATTTT

j_call: TRBJ2-3
v_call: TRBV7-6
d_call: NA
clone_size: many
cdr3_aa: CASSLGPGHGGDTQYF
cdr3_nt: TGTGCCAGCAGCTTAGGGCCGGGACACGGGGGAGATACGCAGTATTTT

j_call: TRBJ2-2
v_call: TRBV5-1
d_call: TRBD1
clone_size: NA
cdr3_aa: CASSLAGQGPGELFF
cdr3_nt: TGCGCCAGCAGCTTGGCAGGACAGGGGCCCGGGGAGCTGTTTTTT

j_call: TRBJ2-1
v_call: TRBV7-8
d_call: TRBD2
clone_size: many
cdr3_aa: CASSLGFLRTSGRVEQFF
cdr3_nt: TGTGCCAGCAGCTTAGGATTTTTGCGGACTAGCGGGAGGGTTGAGCAGTTCTTC

j_call: TRBJ2-7
v_call: TRBV4-3
d_call: TRBD1
clone_size: NA
cdr3_aa: CASSQIHQGDQTYEQYF
cdr3_nt: TGCGCCAGCAGCCAAATCCATCAGGGGGACCAAACGTACGAGCAGTACTTC

j_call: TRBJ1-6
v_call: TRBV5-1
d_call: TRBD1
clone_size: NA
cdr3_aa: CASSGTDGSPLHF
cdr3_nt: TGCGCCAGCAGCGGGACAGACGGTTCACCCCTCCACTTT

j_call: TRBJ2-7
v_call: TRBV20-1
d_call: NA
clone_size: NA
cdr3_aa: CSVTQAFSYEQYF
cdr3_nt: TGCAGTGTCACCCAGGCCTTCTCCTACGAGCAGTACTTC

j_call: TRBJ1-6
v_call: TRBV5-1
d_call: TRBD1
clone_size: NA
cdr3_aa: CASSFIGLGQGSDSPLHF
cdr3_nt: TGCGCCAGCAGCTTTATCGGTTTGGGACAGGGGTCGGATTCACCCCTCCACTTT

j_call: TRBJ2-6
v_call: TRBV6-5
d_call: TRBD1
clone_size: few
cdr3_aa: CASSYSPRDRDQRANVLTF
cdr3_nt: TGTGCCAGCAGTTACTCGCCCCGGGACAGGGACCAGAGGGCCAACGTCCTGACTTTC

j_call: TRBJ2-1
v_call: TRBV20-1
d_call: TRBD2
clone_size: NA
cdr3_aa: CSANPTSGSHYNEQFF
cdr3_nt: TGCAGTGCTAACCCGACTAGCGGGAGTCACTACAATGAGCAGTTCTTC

j_call: TRBJ2-1
v_call: TRBV6-2/TRBV6-3
d_call: NA
clone_size: few
cdr3_aa: CASSYPGAPSYNEQFF
cdr3_nt: TGTGCCAGCAGTTACCCGGGGGCTCCCTCCTACAATGAGCAGTTCTTC

j_call: TRBJ2-1
v_call: TRBV5-1
d_call: NA
clone_size: NA
cdr3_aa: CASSLLGRGSEQFF
cdr3_nt: TGCGCCAGCAGCTTGCTAGGGAGGGGGAGTGAGCAGTTCTTC

j_call: TRBJ1-4
v_call: TRBV10-3
d_call: NA
clone_size: few
cdr3_aa: CATLRGGGDSKLFF
cdr3_nt: TGTGCCACCCTACGGGGTGGGGGGGACTCTAAACTGTTTTTT

j_call: TRBJ2-4
v_call: TRBV28
d_call: NA
clone_size: many
cdr3_aa: CASQRAQNIQYF
cdr3_nt: TGTGCCAGCCAGAGGGCCCAAAACATTCAGTACTTC

j_call: TRBJ2-1
v_call: TRBV4-3
d_call: NA
clone_size: few
cdr3_aa: CASSQDTVASGGKQFF
cdr3_nt: TGCGCCAGCAGCCAAGATACAGTTGCTAGTGGGGGAAAGCAGTTCTTC

j_call: TRBJ2-3
v_call: TRBV7-2
d_call: NA
clone_size: many
cdr3_aa: CASSLGIVAVSTDTQYF
cdr3_nt: TGTGCCAGCAGCTTAGGCATCGTGGCGGTTAGCACAGATACGCAGTATTTT